This TCR beta chain stems from a study of beta chain features in type 1 diabetes. General study findings and limits: Highly expressing activated T cells could be over-counted with a cDNA template.

CDR3 size: 12 residues. V shed 6 bases and J shed 13 bases, with 19 bases lying between them. Germline V gives CDR1 MDHEN, CDR2 SYDVKM. TCRB transcripts that were expressed got sequenced, as all of the isolated RNA had been reverse transcribed. Profiling relied on immunoSEQ multiplex PCR, and the TCRdb table lists in-frame clones only, not all of them. In the table there are about 620,000 clones, 15% to 19% of which are singletons. This clone was seen a handful of times. Its antigen is unknown. It was via CD45RO/CCR7/CD25/CD127/CD95/CD27 that CD4+ naive, central memory, regulatory and stem cell-like memory cells were sorted.

Sequencing used naive CD4+ T cells from blood. This clonotype was obtained from a man aged 18-30 years in good health. The chain couples TRBV28 to TRBJ2-7; D might be TRBD1 (6 bases). The CDR3 sequence is CASSLKSPGVYF. CDR3 bases: TGTGCCAGCAGCTTAAAATCCCCAGGGGTATACTTC.